What follows are 26 T cell receptor beta chains derived from one specimen sequenced in a study of cytomegalovirus exposure and HLA in healthy donors (dated by TCRdb to the late 2010s). Libraries were made using the immunoSEQ multiplex PCR assay. The multiplex PCR relied on a mix of 60 forward primers for TCR Vbeta segments and 13 reverse primers for TCR Jbeta segments. TCRdb mirrors the immuneACCESS table, restricted to in-frame sequences. Some clones are absent from its copies; in checked studies, under half trace to an unresolved V gene, and the reason for the others is unknown. The sample table contains approximately 210,000 clones; only one count was recorded for 82% of them. The top ten clonotypes cover around 6% of the sample. Sequenced input: PBMCs. All receptors derive from a man aged 35-49 years in good health and CMV-seropositive.

The chain couples TRBV7-7 to TRBJ2-3, with D maybe TRBD2 (6 bases). This CDR3 contains 14 residues. Trimming took 3 bases from V and 2 from J, leaving 9 bases between them. In germline, CDR1 is SSHAT, CDR2 FNYEAQ (reference sequence). CDR3 loop: CASSLAGPTDTQYF. The DNA of the CDR3 is TGTGCCAGCAGCTTGGCGGGGCCCACAGATACGCAGTATTTT.

The rearrangement uses TRBV18 and TRBJ1-1, with unresolved D. Trimming removed 1 base from V and 3 bases from J, with 18 bases in between. Germline V CDR1 and CDR2: KGHSH, LQKENI. CDR3 size: 17 residues. CDR3 nucleotides: TGTGCCAGCTCACCACGTGGATACGGGTTCCGGGACACTGAAGCTTTCTTT. It translates to CASSPRGYGFRDTEAFF.

As DNA, the CDR3 is TGTGCCAGCAGCCGGAAAGGGGAAGGCACTGAAGCTTTCTTT. Residues: CASSRKGEGTEAFF. V gene TRBV5-5 combines with J gene TRBJ1-1; possibly TRBD1 for D (5 bases). The CDR3 runs 14 residues. CDR1 is SGHKS and CDR2 is YYEKEE in the germline V gene (reference sequence). Trimming left V 4 bases short and J 4 bases short, with 14 bases between.

This clone was detected only a few times. This chain connects TRBV7-6 to TRBJ2-5, with TRBD2 as a possible D gene (5 bases). This CDR3 has 15 residues. V gave up 7 bases and J gave up 5 bases, with 20 bases separating them. Germline V gives CDR1 SGHVS, CDR2 FNYEAQ. CDR3 amino acids: CASTRETSLMETQYF. The CDR3 DNA reads as TGTGCCAGCACCCGGGAAACAAGTTTGATGGAGACCCAGTACTTC. Complete variable domain (other parts from reference TRBV7-6 and TRBJ2-5): GAGVSQSPRYKVTKRGQDVALRCDPISGHVSLYWYRQALGQGPEFLTYFNYEAQQDKSGLPNDRFSAERPEGSISTLTIQRTEQRDSAMYRCASTRETSLMETQYFGPGTRLLVL.

The chain has TRBV6-1 and TRBJ1-1; TRBD1 aligns across 8 bases. The CDR3 length is 15 residues. Germline CDR1 and CDR2: MNHNS and SASEGT. V lost 5 bases and J lost 5; bases outside the gene matches: 10. CDR3 amino acids: CASSRTSGGRTEAFF. The CDR3 nucleotides read TGTGCCAGCAGTCGTACTTCAGGGGGCCGTACTGAAGCTTTCTTT.

V usage is TRBV20-1 and J usage is TRBJ2-1; D is unresolved. CDR1 is DFQATT, CDR2 SNEGSKA, per germline (reference sequence). This CDR3 is built from 11 residues. Trimming removed 1 base at V and 7 bases at J, with 5 bases between. CDR3 DNA sequence: TGCAGTGCTAGAGGAGATAATGAGCAGTTCTTC. Encoded protein: CSARGDNEQFF.

The CDR3 loop is CASSLAAEGGYTF. The CDR3 region has the DNA TGTGCCAGCAGCTTAGCGGCAGAGGGTGGCTACACCTTC. The gene calls are TRBV7-6 and TRBJ1-2; D not certain. V dropped 0 bases and J dropped 7 bases, with 9 bases sitting between them. This CDR3 has 13 residues. The germline V gene encodes CDR1 SGHVS and CDR2 FNYEAQ.

V gene TRBV2 combines with J gene TRBJ1-2; D unresolved. Germline loops: CDR1 SNHLY, CDR2 FYNNEI. CDR3 length equals 11 residues. Trimming cost V 7 bases and J 4 bases, with 7 bases left between them. DNA for the CDR3: TGTGCCAGCACAGAGGCCTATGGCTACACCTTC. It specifies CASTEAYGYTF.

The rearrangement links TRBV7-9 to TRBJ2-7, with 10 nucleotides matching TRBD2. Looked up from germline, CDR1 is SEHNR and CDR2 is FQNEAQ (reference sequence). The CDR3 has 16 residues. V shed 0 bases, J shed 7 bases, and the junction held 9 bases outside the gene matches. This chain's CDR3 is CASSLARLAGAKEQYF. The CDR3 DNA reads TGTGCCAGCAGCTTAGCGCGGCTAGCGGGAGCGAAGGAGCAGTACTTC.

CDR3 sequence (DNA): TGTGCCAGCAGGGAGAGTATGGGGAGCTCCTACGAGCAGTACGTC. Its translation is CASRESMGSSYEQYV. J is TRBJ2-7 and V is TRBV5-6, with D perhaps matching TRBD2 (5 bases). The V and J ends lost 5 bases and 0 bases respectively, with 15 bases between them. Germline loops: CDR1 SGHDT, CDR2 YYEEEE. There are 15 residues in the CDR3.

The V and J genes are TRBV29-1 and TRBJ2-7; 7 bases line up with TRBD1. V was pared by 6 bases and J by 6 bases, with 8 bases of the junction left unmatched. This CDR3 contains 12 residues. Germline V gives CDR1 SQVTM, CDR2 ANQGSEA. The CDR3, as DNA: TGCAGCGTCGGACAGGTCTTCGGCGAGCAGTACTTC. It codes for CSVGQVFGEQYF.

The chain combines TRBV9 with TRBJ2-1; the match to TRBD2 covers 7 bases. The CDR3 consists of 15 residues. V dropped 0 bases and J dropped 7; count of bases not matched to a gene: 7. The germline V gene has CDR1 SGDLS and CDR2 YYNGEE. The CDR3 DNA reads TGTGCCAGCAGCGTAGATGGCGGGAGAGGGAATGAGCAGTTCTTC. The encoded protein is CASSVDGGRGNEQFF.

This chain connects TRBV7-9 to TRBJ2-7; 8 bases match TRBD2. Germline V gene data show CDR1 as SEHNR and CDR2 as FQNEAQ (reference sequence). After removal of 5 bases from V and 5 bases from J, the junction contained 8 bases not matched to a gene. There are 14 residues in the CDR3. The CDR3 region is CASSPSAGANEQYF. DNA of the CDR3: TGTGCCAGCAGCCCCTCAGCGGGAGCGAACGAGCAGTACTTC.

The J gene is TRBJ2-7, the V gene TRBV6-5, with D unclear. Trimming shortened V by 4 bases and J by 7 bases, and 14 bases separated the two germline ends. The CDR3 spans 13 residues. Per the germline V gene, CDR1 is MNHEY and CDR2 is SVGAGI. CDR3 amino acids: CASSFTGHAEQYF. CDR3 DNA: TGTGCCAGCAGTTTCACGGGTCATGCGGAGCAGTACTTC.

The chain recombines TRBV29-1 with TRBJ1-5, with D possibly being TRBD1 (5 bases). Germline-derived CDR1 and CDR2 are SQVTM and ANQGSEA. The V and J ends lost 5 bases and 6 bases respectively, with 20 bases between them. CDR3 size: 15 residues. The CDR3 nucleotides are TGCAGCGTTTCGTATACGGGGGAGGAAGGTCAGCCCCAGCATTTT. Its translation: CSVSYTGEEGQPQHF.

Comments on this clone: An end of the junction differs from the germline gene, which may be a read error. This same CDR3 is encoded by further DNA sequences in the sample. The genes are TRBV5-1 and TRBJ1-1, with D unclear. Germline V lookup: CDR1 SGHRS, CDR2 YFSETQ. The CDR3 consists of 14 residues. The CDR3 DNA reads TGCGCCAGCAGCTTGGTTGGAGAGAACACTGAGGCTTTCTTT. It is translated as CASSLVGENTEAFF.

The J gene is TRBJ2-2, the V gene TRBV5-6; a possible D gene is TRBD1 (6 bases). Per the germline V gene, CDR1 is SGHDT and CDR2 is YYEEEE. The CDR3 is 13 amino acids. The V gene lost 3 bases and the J gene lost 5 bases, with 8 bases spanning the gap. In DNA, the CDR3 is TGTGCCAGCAGCTGGACAGCGACCGGGGAGCTGTTTTTT. Encoded protein: CASSWTATGELFF.

The CDR3 is CASSSTGPAFF. Here the CDR3 DNA reads TGTGCCAGCAGCTCGACAGGGCCAGCTTTCTTT. V usage is TRBV6-5 and J usage is TRBJ1-1; TRBD1 agrees at 7 bases. The CDR3 covers 11 residues. Germline V gene sequence: CDR1 MNHEY, CDR2 SVGAGI. V lost 6 bases to trimming and J lost 10 bases; unmatched junction nucleotides: 5.

The chain is built from TRBV19 and TRBJ1-2, with 8 bases that match TRBD1. The CDR3 covers 13 residues. After removal of 4 bases from V and 7 bases from J, the junction contained 5 bases not matched to a gene. CDR1 LNHDA and CDR2 SQIVND come from the germline V gene (reference sequence). The CDR3 coding sequence is TGTGCCAGTAGTACAGGGGGCCTCGGTGGCTACACCTTC. It specifies CASSTGGLGGYTF.

The rearrangement uses TRBV6-6 and TRBJ2-3, with D maybe TRBD2 (6 bases). The CDR3 covers 16 residues. Trimming shortened V by 6 bases and J by 6 bases, and 22 bases separated the two germline ends. Germline V gene data show CDR1 as MNHNY and CDR2 as SVGAGI (reference sequence). The DNA for the CDR3 is TGTGCCAGCAGGGTATTACGAGGGCGAGCGGGCGATACGCAGTATTTT. Its translation: CASRVLRGRAGDTQYF.

The chain combines TRBV28 with TRBJ2-5; 7 positions agree with TRBD2. Trimming at V came to 8 bases and at J to 5 bases, leaving 5 bases not matched to a gene. The CDR3 length is 12 residues. Germline CDR1 is MDHEN and CDR2 is SYDVKM. CDR3 coding DNA: TGTGCCAGCGTGGGGGGGACCGAGACCCAGTACTTC. It is translated as CASVGGTETQYF.

Only a few counts were recorded for this clone. The genes are TRBV7-9 and TRBJ2-5, with TRBD2 identical over 9 bases. The J segment lost 1 base and the V segment lost 3 bases, leaving 0 bases of the junction unmatched. Germline assignment: CDR1 SEHNR and CDR2 FQNEAQ (reference sequence). CDR3 size: 14 residues. The CDR3 DNA is TGTGCCAGCAGCTTTAGCGGGAGCCAAGAGACCCAGTACTTC. Amino acid sequence: CASSFSGSQETQYF.

This sequence joins TRBV7-6 and TRBJ2-1, with 9 bases fitting TRBD2. Germline V gene data show CDR1 as SGHVS and CDR2 as FNYEAQ. CDR3 length equals 16 residues. The V segment lost 1 base and the J segment 3 bases; nucleotides outside the gene matches: 4. In DNA, the CDR3 is TGTGCCAGCAGCTTAGTCGTAGCGGGAGACTACAATGAGCAGTTCTTC. It is translated as CASSLVVAGDYNEQFF.

The rearrangement links TRBV29-1 to TRBJ2-5, with TRBD1 matching 7 bases. Germline-derived CDR1 and CDR2 are SQVTM and ANQGSEA. Trimming removed 7 bases from V and 3 bases from J; junction bases left unmatched: 20. This CDR3 is 17 amino acids long. The CDR3 here is CSADDVPRQGGEETQYF. The CDR3 DNA is TGCAGCGCCGATGATGTACCCCGACAGGGTGGAGAAGAGACCCAGTACTTC.

This rearrangement joins TRBV9 to TRBJ1-3; D not resolved. Germline-derived CDR1 and CDR2 are SGDLS and YYNGEE. Trimming left V 0 bases short and J 2 bases short, with 9 bases between. The CDR3 contains 15 residues. CDR3 sequence: CASSVAQAAGNTIYF. The CDR3 DNA reads as TGTGCCAGCAGCGTAGCTCAGGCAGCTGGAAACACCATATATTTT.

The CDR3 loop reads CASSLDGAGSFGGELFF. The CDR3 DNA is TGTGCCAGCAGCTTAGATGGGGCAGGGTCGTTTGGCGGGGAGCTGTTTTTT. The chain employs TRBV7-7 and TRBJ2-2, with D possibly being TRBD1 (5 bases). V dropped 1 base and J dropped 7 bases, with 19 bases sitting between them. Germline CDR1 and CDR2: SSHAT and FNYEAQ (reference sequence). This CDR3 comprises 17 residues.